Each of the 12 T cell receptor beta chains below was sequenced from the same sample in a study of blood T cell repertoires in COVID-19. The method was immunoSEQ multiplex PCR; TCRdb's version includes in-frame clones alone and lacks a portion of them. Of tens of thousands of clones listed, 70% to 90% were seen once; the top ten hold around 29%. The sample taken for sequencing was peripheral blood. The origin of the receptors is a middle-aged man with acute or convalescent COVID-19.

This clone was seen once. This sequence joins TRBV25-1 and TRBJ1-3; D uncertain. Germline V gene sequence: CDR1 MGHDK, CDR2 SYGVNS. The CDR3 contains 18 residues. The ends were cut back, 1 base at V and 0 bases at J, with 16 bases in the middle. The CDR3 protein is CASSELYYEDFSGNTIYF. The CDR3 coding sequence is TGTGCCAGCAGTGAATTATACTACGAGGATTTCTCTGGAAACACCATATATTTT.

This rearrangement joins TRBV5-1 to TRBJ2-5; 7 bases match TRBD2. This CDR3 is 17 amino acids long. The J segment lost 1 base and the V segment lost 4 bases, leaving 13 bases of the junction unmatched. Germline CDR1 and CDR2: SGHRS and YFSETQ. CDR3 protein: CASSLGEDAGVQETQYF. For the CDR3, the DNA is TGCGCCAGCAGCCTCGGAGAGGATGCGGGGGTCCAAGAGACCCAGTACTTC.

The CDR3: CASSADRGEKLFF. CDR3 nucleotides: TGCGCCAGCAGCGCGGACAGGGGTGAAAAACTGTTTTTT. The J gene is TRBJ1-4, the V gene TRBV5-1, with 9 bases aligning to TRBD1. The junction had 2 bases not matched to a gene; V was cut back by 4 bases and J by 7 bases. Germline V gene sequence: CDR1 SGHRS, CDR2 YFSETQ. This CDR3 is 13 amino acids long.

The rearrangement joins TRBV24-1 to TRBJ2-3, with TRBD2 matching 7 bases. Germline CDR1 is KGHDR and CDR2 is SFDVKD. After removal of 9 bases from V and 6 bases from J, the junction contained 8 bases not matched to a gene. The CDR3 is 13 residues long. DNA of the CDR3: TGTGCCACCGGAAGCGGGGCAGTGGATACGCAGTATTTT. It yields the protein CATGSGAVDTQYF.

The chain employs TRBV7-3 and TRBJ1-1, with 8 bases lining up with TRBD1. CDR1 is SGHTA and CDR2 is FQGTGA in the germline V gene. V dropped 4 bases and J dropped 3; count of bases not matched to a gene: 1. This CDR3 has 13 amino acids. The CDR3 bases are TGTGCCAGCAGCTCGGACAGGGACACTGAAGCTTTCTTT. Its translation is CASSSDRDTEAFF.

V is TRBV5-1 and J is TRBJ2-2; TRBD1 matches at 7 bases. Germline values: CDR1 SGHRS, CDR2 YFSETQ. This CDR3 contains 17 residues. V lost 0 bases and J lost 7; bases outside the gene matches: 12. The CDR3 nucleotides are TGCGCCAGCAGCTTGGGGAACTCCGGGACAGCACTCGGGGAGCTGTTTTTT. Its protein product is CASSLGNSGTALGELFF.

This rearrangement joins TRBV2 to TRBJ1-4; D unresolved. V was shortened by 4 bases and J by 0 bases, with 6 bases between the two germline ends. Germline V gene lookup returns CDR1 SNHLY and CDR2 FYNNEI. This CDR3 is built from 14 residues. The CDR3 reads CASSARATNEKLFF. The CDR3 DNA reads as TGTGCCAGCAGTGCGAGGGCAACTAATGAAAAACTGTTTTTT.

The chain joins TRBV4-2 to TRBJ2-5; 10 nucleotides line up with TRBD2. The CDR3 is made up of 16 amino acids. Germline V gene data show CDR1 as LGHNA and CDR2 as YNFKEQ. With 0 bases clipped from V and 5 bases from J, the junction kept 6 bases outside the gene matches. CDR3 bases: TGTGCCAGCAGCCAAGATCCAGCGGGGGGGCGTGAGACCCAGTACTTC. Its protein is CASSQDPAGGRETQYF.

The chain combines TRBV29-1 with TRBJ2-3; 10 positions match TRBD2. The CDR3 length is 16 residues. The germline V gene encodes CDR1 SQVTM and CDR2 ANQGSEA. After removal of 3 bases from V and 0 bases from J, the junction contained 6 bases not matched to a gene. The CDR3 reads CSVDLTSGSSTDTQYF. Here the CDR3 DNA reads TGCAGCGTTGACCTGACTAGCGGGTCTAGCACAGATACGCAGTATTTT.

This clone was recorded only once. The J gene is TRBJ1-1, the V gene TRBV11-2; unclear D gene. In germline, CDR1 is SGHAT, CDR2 FQNNGV. Trimming removed 8 bases at V and 2 bases at J, with 12 bases between. This CDR3 spans 13 amino acids. CDR3 in amino acids: CASGRGSNTEAFF. The CDR3 DNA follows: TGTGCCAGCGGCCGGGGAAGCAACACTGAAGCTTTCTTT.

The chain joins TRBV10-3 to TRBJ1-1, with 7 nucleotides matching TRBD1. Germline CDR1 is ENHRY and CDR2 is SYGVKD. V shed 7 bases, J shed 2 bases, and the junction held 7 bases outside the gene matches. The CDR3 sequence is 14 residues long. In DNA, the CDR3 is TGTGCCATCAAAGAGAACAGGGGCAACACTGAAGCTTTCTTT. Translation gives CAIKENRGNTEAFF.

The chain is built from TRBV6-5 and TRBJ2-7; D not certain. Germline CDR1 MNHEY, CDR2 SVGAGI. CDR3 size: 15 residues. Trimming removed 2 bases at V and 3 bases at J, with 14 bases between. The CDR3 bases are TGTGCCAGCAGTTACAAACCGGCCAGGATCTACGAGCAGTACTTC. Protein: CASSYKPARIYEQYF.